The 25 T cell receptor beta chains reported below all come from one sample, sequenced in a study of T cells in Graves' hyperthyroidism and ophthalmopathy (dated by TCRdb to between 2018 and 2020). Preparation of the library involved multiplex PCR. The sequencer listed for this sample is Illumina HiSeq 2000. Amplification of TCR beta CDR3 regions was carried out from RNA transcripts. The first round of RT-PCR for the TCR CDR3 was performed with the HTBI primer set and the Qiagen OneStep RT-PCR kit. Starting from the raw public reads, TCRdb applied fastp trimming at Q25, assembled clones with MiXCR and retained in-frame beta chains. Rows with one shared CDR3 protein collapse into an entry with the most common genes and DNA. This sample lists roughly 710,000 distinct CDR3 sequences; just over 35% were detected once. The ten largest clonotypes hold less than 40% of the sample. The specimen sequenced was blood. Receptors were obtained from a woman aged 40-49 years with Graves' hyperthyroidism.

The genes are TRBV10-3 and TRBJ2-2, with D possibly called TRBD1 or TRBD2 (6 bases each). Germline lookup yields CDR1 ENHRY and CDR2 SYGVKD. The CDR3 is made up of 16 amino acids. V dropped 10 bases and J dropped 3 bases, with 21 bases sitting between them. In DNA, the CDR3 is TGTGCCAGCAGCCTCCACGGGGGCGCACACACCGGGGAGCTGTTTTTT. Translating it yields CASSLHGGAHTGELFF.

This clonotype was counted at least ten times. The chain combines TRBV12-3 or TRBV12-4 with TRBJ1-2, with 8 nucleotides matching TRBD1. The CDR3 has 13 amino acids. The junction had 2 bases not matched to a gene; V was cut back by 2 bases and J by 6 bases. CDR3 in DNA: TGTGCCAGCAGTTTAACAGGGGGTAATGGCTACACCTTC. Translation gives CASSLTGGNGYTF.

This clonotype was seen ten or more times. J is TRBJ1-2 and V is TRBV10-3, with TRBD1 matching 9 bases. This CDR3 has 12 amino acids. Germline V lookup: CDR1 ENHRY, CDR2 SYGVKD. V lost 8 bases to trimming and J lost 7 bases; unmatched junction nucleotides: 5. The chain's CDR3 is CAIRRTGVGYTF. The CDR3, as DNA: TGTGCCATCCGGAGGACAGGGGTTGGCTACACCTTC.

This clonotype was recorded at least ten times. The chain has TRBV12-3 or TRBV12-4 and TRBJ1-2, with a tentative D call TRBD1 (5 bases). This CDR3 is 13 amino acids long. The V end was cut by 6 bases, the J end by 4 bases, with 12 bases between. The CDR3 DNA is TGTGCCAGCAGCCCCGCAGGGTTCTATGGCTACACCTTC. This translates into CASSPAGFYGYTF.

Concerning this clonotype itself: The conserved phenylalanine or tryptophan is not found at the CDR3 terminus, so this likely reflects a read error. CDR3 amino acids: CSARDSGNTEAFL. CDR3 nucleotide sequence: TGCAGTGCTAGAGATTCCGGCAACACTGAAGCTTTCCTT. This chain joins TRBV20-1 and TRBJ1-1; D is unresolved. Looked up from germline, CDR1 is DFQATT and CDR2 is SNEGSKA (reference sequence). Trimming removed 0 bases at V and 2 bases at J, with 7 bases between. This CDR3 is 13 amino acids long.

This clonotype was seen many times. The chain links TRBV29-1 to TRBJ1-1; D not certain. V dropped 6 bases and J dropped 0 bases, with 2 bases sitting between them. The CDR3 has 10 residues. Per the germline V gene, CDR1 is SQVTM and CDR2 is ANQGSEA. The CDR3 bases are TGCAGCGTCATGAACACTGAAGCTTTCTTT. Its protein is CSVMNTEAFF.

This clonotype was seen repeatedly, ten times or more. The chain joins TRBV2 to TRBJ2-5; 7 bases line up with TRBD1. V was clipped by 6 bases and J by 2 bases; unmatched bases: 6. In germline, CDR1 is SNHLY, CDR2 FYNNEI. The CDR3 loop spans 14 amino acids. The CDR3 is CASRPRTGQETQYF. DNA of the CDR3: TGTGCCAGCAGGCCCCGGACAGGTCAAGAGACCCAGTACTTC. Complete variable domain (other parts from reference TRBV2 and TRBJ2-5): EPEVTQTPSHQVTQMGQEVILRCVPISNHLYFYWYRQILGQKVEFLVSFYNNEISEKSEIFDDQFSVERPDGSNFTLKIRSTKLEDSAMYFCASRPRTGQETQYFGPGTRLLVL.

This clonotype occurred once. The final CDR3 position lacks the conserved phenylalanine or tryptophan, pointing to a likely read error. V and J are TRBV7-2 and TRBJ2-5; D could derive from TRBD1 or TRBD2 (6 bases each). This CDR3 has 13 amino acids. The germline V and J ends were trimmed by 5 bases and 4 bases, with 11 bases remaining between them. CDR1 SGHTA and CDR2 FQGNSA come from the germline V gene. CDR3 protein: CASSRKGGETQYS. CDR3 bases: TGTGCCAGCAGCCGAAAGGGGGGAGAGACCCAGTACTCC.

Points on this clonotype: A much larger clone differs from this one at a single base, so this may be a read error. This chain connects TRBV27 to TRBJ2-5; D uncertain. This CDR3 has 16 amino acids. Per the germline V gene, CDR1 is MNHEY and CDR2 is SMNVEV (reference sequence). CDR3 amino acids: CASSLSTLRFQGTQYF. CDR3 nucleotides: TGTGCCAGCAGCTTATCCACCTTGAGATTCCAAGGGACCCAGTACTTC.

This clonotype has only one observation. This rearrangement joins TRBV29-1 to TRBJ2-5; 9 nucleotides line up with TRBD1. Germline V gene sequence: CDR1 SQVTM, CDR2 ANQGSEA. The CDR3 totals 14 residues. V gave up 7 bases and J gave up 5 bases; unmatched junction bases: 11. CDR3 protein: CSAAGRTGVETQYF. The CDR3 DNA is TGCAGCGCCGCGGGACGGACAGGGGTGGAGACCCAGTACTTC.

The CDR3 DNA reads TGCAGTGCCAGCCGGGGGGACAGTTCTTCACCCCTCCACTTT. It encodes CSASRGDSSSPLHF. The chain couples TRBV20-1 to TRBJ1-6; TRBD1 agrees at 7 bases. The CDR3 contains 14 residues. The J segment lost 9 bases and the V segment lost 6 bases, leaving 11 bases of the junction unmatched. Germline V gives CDR1 DFQATT, CDR2 SNEGSKA (reference sequence).

For this clonotype: A read error may account for a junction end that differs from germline. This chain links TRBV6-5 with TRBJ2-5, with D perhaps matching TRBD2 (6 bases). CDR3 size: 17 residues. Germline CDR1 reads MNHEY; CDR2 reads SVGAGI. CDR3 in DNA: TGTGCCATCAGTGGAGGGAATAGCGGCATCTACCAAGAGACCCAGTACTTC. Amino acid sequence: CAISGGNSGIYQETQYF.

The V gene is TRBV19, the J gene TRBJ1-2; D is undetermined. V was cut by 1 base and J by 4 bases, with 10 bases left in between. This CDR3 has 14 amino acids. Germline values: CDR1 LNHDA, CDR2 SQIVND (reference sequence). CDR3 coding DNA: TGTGCCAGTAGTATAGGTACCCTGGTCTATGGCTACACCTTC. Its protein product is CASSIGTLVYGYTF.

The genes are TRBV2 and TRBJ1-2, with 7 positions matching TRBD1. The CDR3 is made up of 14 amino acids. The J segment lost 8 bases and the V segment lost 6 bases, leaving 12 bases of the junction unmatched. Per the germline V gene, CDR1 is SNHLY and CDR2 is FYNNEI. The CDR3: CASSVDRVGGGYTF. In nucleotides, the CDR3 is TGTGCCAGCAGCGTTGACAGGGTGGGCGGCGGCTACACCTTC.

The rearrangement links TRBV12-3 or TRBV12-4 to TRBJ1-5, with 7 bases matching TRBD1. The J segment lost 6 bases and the V segment lost 6 bases, leaving 11 bases of the junction unmatched. The CDR3 totals 15 residues. The CDR3 loop is CASSSGGSVGQPQHF. The CDR3 coding sequence is TGTGCCAGCAGCTCAGGGGGGTCGGTTGGTCAGCCCCAGCATTTT.

The V and J genes are TRBV6-1 and TRBJ1-3; D is undetermined. Germline V CDR1 and CDR2: MNHNS, SASEGT. V was shortened by 3 bases and J by 8 bases, with 14 bases between the two germline ends. The CDR3 sequence is 14 residues long. The CDR3 protein is CASSEGGSLDTIYF. The CDR3 DNA is TGTGCCAGCAGTGAGGGAGGCAGCCTAGACACCATATATTTT.

The chain employs TRBV12-3 or TRBV12-4 and TRBJ1-2; TRBD1 matches 7 bases. Germline trimming cut 5 bases from V and 8 bases from J; bases unmatched to any gene: 11. This CDR3 has 14 amino acids. CDR3 nucleotide sequence: TGTGCCAGCAGTCCGGACAGGACGTCAGGAGGCTACACCTTC. Protein sequence: CASSPDRTSGGYTF.

This clonotype was detected many times. This chain links TRBV20-1 with TRBJ1-6; D gene ambiguous. The V end lost 3 bases, the J end lost 9 bases, and 27 bases lay between the germline ends. Per the germline V gene, CDR1 is DFQATT and CDR2 is SNEGSKA (reference sequence). The CDR3 covers 18 residues. The CDR3 is CSASSIGLSAVSSSPLHF. CDR3 DNA: TGCAGTGCTAGTAGTATCGGTTTGTCAGCAGTTAGTTCTTCACCCCTCCACTTT.

This clonotype was counted ten times or more. The CDR3 DNA is TGTGCCAGCAGCGGACAGGGGCCGAATCAGCCCCAGCATTTT. Translation: CASSGQGPNQPQHF. This chain uses TRBV6-1 with TRBJ1-5, with 9 bases matching TRBD1. The germline V gene has CDR1 MNHNS and CDR2 SASEGT. This CDR3 spans 14 amino acids. The V segment lost 6 bases and the J segment 4 bases; nucleotides outside the gene matches: 4.

At least ten counts were recorded for this clonotype. The DNA of the CDR3 is TGCAGTGCTAGGGGACAGGGAAGGGGGAATCAGCCCCAGCATTTT. Its protein product is CSARGQGRGNQPQHF. The chain uses TRBV20-1 and TRBJ1-5, with 9 bases lining up with TRBD1. J was trimmed by 4 bases and V by 3 bases; bases with no gene match: 7. The CDR3 covers 15 residues. CDR1 DFQATT and CDR2 SNEGSKA come from the germline V gene (reference sequence).

Concerning this clonotype itself: In this CDR3 the conserved last residue, phenylalanine or tryptophan, is missing, so a read error is likely. The genes are TRBV6-2 or TRBV6-3 and TRBJ1-1, with 11 bases fitting TRBD1. Germline loops: CDR1 MNHEY, CDR2 SVGEGT. V lost 6 bases to trimming and J lost 6 bases; unmatched junction nucleotides: 6. The CDR3 totals 14 residues. The CDR3 here is CASRPGTGGSEAFL. The CDR3, as DNA: TGTGCCAGCAGGCCCGGGACAGGGGGGTCTGAAGCTTTCCTT.

This clonotype was picked up a small number of times. The chain links TRBV20-1 to TRBJ2-5; 11 nucleotides match TRBD2. The CDR3 length is 18 residues. V lost 6 bases and J lost 4; bases outside the gene matches: 19. The germline V gene encodes CDR1 DFQATT and CDR2 SNEGSKA (reference sequence). This chain's CDR3 is CSAPHALGSGGAGETQYF. The DNA of the CDR3 is TGCAGTGCCCCCCATGCTTTGGGTAGCGGGGGGGCTGGAGAGACCCAGTACTTC.

The gene calls are TRBV6-5 and TRBJ2-7; TRBD2 is a possible D gene (5 bases). V lost 5 bases and J 2 bases, leaving 19 bases between the germline ends. The CDR3 runs to 16 residues. CDR1 and CDR2 (germline): MNHEY, SVGAGI. CDR3: CASSTPDGIPTYEQYF. In DNA, the CDR3 is TGTGCCAGCAGTACCCCGGACGGGATACCCACCTACGAGCAGTACTTC.

In this sample, this clonotype turned up many times. The V and J genes are TRBV7-9 and TRBJ2-5; D uncertain. Trimming cost V 4 bases and J 4 bases, with 13 bases left between them. Germline V lookup: CDR1 SEHNR, CDR2 FQNEAQ (reference sequence). The CDR3 contains 14 residues. The DNA for the CDR3 is TGTGCCAGCAGCTCCCAGATTGAGGCAGAGACCCAGTACTTC. Translated, it gives CASSSQIEAETQYF.

The chain employs TRBV12-5 and TRBJ1-2; TRBD1 matches 7 bases. V was pared by 5 bases and J by 4 bases, with 7 bases of the junction left unmatched. The CDR3 length is 14 residues. Looked up from germline, CDR1 is LGHNT and CDR2 is FRNRAP. Here the CDR3 DNA reads TGTGCTAGTGGTCGACAGGGAATCTCCTATGGCTACACCTTC. This translates into CASGRQGISYGYTF.